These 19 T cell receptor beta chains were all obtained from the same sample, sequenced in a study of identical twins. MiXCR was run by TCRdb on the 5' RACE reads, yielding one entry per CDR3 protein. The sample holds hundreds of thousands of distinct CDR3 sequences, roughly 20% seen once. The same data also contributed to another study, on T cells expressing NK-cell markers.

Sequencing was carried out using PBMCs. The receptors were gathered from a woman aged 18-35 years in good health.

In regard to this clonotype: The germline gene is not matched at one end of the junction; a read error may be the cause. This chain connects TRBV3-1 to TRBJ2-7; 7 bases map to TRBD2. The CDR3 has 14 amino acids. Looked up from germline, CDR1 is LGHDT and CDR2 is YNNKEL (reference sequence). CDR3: CASRQGEGSYEQYF. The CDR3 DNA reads TGTGCCAGCAGACAAGGGGAGGGTTCCTACGAGCAGTACTTC.

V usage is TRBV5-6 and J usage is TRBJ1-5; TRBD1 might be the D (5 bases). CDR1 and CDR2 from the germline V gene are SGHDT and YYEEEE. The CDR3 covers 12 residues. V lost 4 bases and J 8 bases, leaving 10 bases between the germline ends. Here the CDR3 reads CASSAGLEPQHF. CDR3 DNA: TGTGCCAGCAGCGCAGGGCTCGAGCCCCAGCATTTT.

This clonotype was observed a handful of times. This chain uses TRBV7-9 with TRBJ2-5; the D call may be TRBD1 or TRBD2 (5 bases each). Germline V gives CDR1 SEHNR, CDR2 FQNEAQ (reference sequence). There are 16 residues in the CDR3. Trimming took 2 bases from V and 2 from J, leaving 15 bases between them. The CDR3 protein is CASSLNRGGPQETQYF. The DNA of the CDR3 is TGTGCCAGCAGCTTAAATCGGGGCGGGCCACAAGAGACCCAGTACTTC.

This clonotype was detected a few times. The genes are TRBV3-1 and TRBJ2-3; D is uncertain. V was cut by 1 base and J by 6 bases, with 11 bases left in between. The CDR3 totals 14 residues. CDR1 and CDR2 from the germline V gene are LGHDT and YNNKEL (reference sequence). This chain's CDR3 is CASSQGNRADTQYF. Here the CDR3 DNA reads TGTGCCAGCAGCCAAGGGAACCGCGCCGATACGCAGTATTTT.

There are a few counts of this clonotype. CDR3 in amino acids: CATTGGAYEQYF. The CDR3 DNA reads TGCGCCACCACAGGGGGGGCCTACGAGCAGTACTTC. The rearrangement uses TRBV10-2 and TRBJ2-7; maybe TRBD1 (8 bases). V dropped 10 bases and J dropped 2 bases, with 12 bases sitting between them. The CDR3 length is 12 residues. CDR1 and CDR2 from the germline V gene are WSHSY and SAAADI.

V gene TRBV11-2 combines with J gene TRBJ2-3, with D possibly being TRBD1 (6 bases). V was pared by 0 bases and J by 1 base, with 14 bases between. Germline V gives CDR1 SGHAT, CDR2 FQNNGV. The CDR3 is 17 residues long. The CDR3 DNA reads TGTGCCAGCAGCTTAGATGGTCAGGGGACGGGCACAGATACGCAGTATTTT. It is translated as CASSLDGQGTGTDTQYF.

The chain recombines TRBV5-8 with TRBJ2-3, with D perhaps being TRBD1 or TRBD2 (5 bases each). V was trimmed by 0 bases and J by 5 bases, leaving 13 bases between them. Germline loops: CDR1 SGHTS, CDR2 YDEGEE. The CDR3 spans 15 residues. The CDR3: CASSLGDRSLDTQYF. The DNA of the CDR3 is TGTGCCAGCAGCTTGGGGGACCGGTCGTTAGATACGCAGTATTTT.

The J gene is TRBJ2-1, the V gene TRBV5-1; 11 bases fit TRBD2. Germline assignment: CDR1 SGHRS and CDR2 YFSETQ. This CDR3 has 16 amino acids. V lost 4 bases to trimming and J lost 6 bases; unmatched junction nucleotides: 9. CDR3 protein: CASSPNSGGVTNEQFF. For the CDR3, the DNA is TGCGCCAGCAGCCCCAATAGCGGGGGGGTTACCAATGAGCAGTTCTTC.

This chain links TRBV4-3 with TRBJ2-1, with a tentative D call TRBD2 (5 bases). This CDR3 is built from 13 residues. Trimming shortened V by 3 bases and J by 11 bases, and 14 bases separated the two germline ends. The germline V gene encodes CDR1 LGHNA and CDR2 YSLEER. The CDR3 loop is CASSHRESTKQFF. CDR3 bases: TGCGCCAGCAGCCATCGGGAATCGACGAAGCAGTTCTTC.

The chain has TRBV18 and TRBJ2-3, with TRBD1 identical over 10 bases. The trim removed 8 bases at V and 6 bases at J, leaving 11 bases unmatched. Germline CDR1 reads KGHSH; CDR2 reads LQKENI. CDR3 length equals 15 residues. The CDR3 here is CASKLSGTGADTQYF. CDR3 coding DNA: TGTGCCAGCAAACTGTCGGGGACAGGGGCGGATACGCAGTATTTT.

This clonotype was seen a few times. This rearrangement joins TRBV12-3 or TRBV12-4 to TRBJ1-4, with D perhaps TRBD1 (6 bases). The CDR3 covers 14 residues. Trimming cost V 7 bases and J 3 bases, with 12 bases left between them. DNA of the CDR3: TGTGCCAGCACCCCGACAGGTTCTAATGAAAAACTGTTTTTT. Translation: CASTPTGSNEKLFF.

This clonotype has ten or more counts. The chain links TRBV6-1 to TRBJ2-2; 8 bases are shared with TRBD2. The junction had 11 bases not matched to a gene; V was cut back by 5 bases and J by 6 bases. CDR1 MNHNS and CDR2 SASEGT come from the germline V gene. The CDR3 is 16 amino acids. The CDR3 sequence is CASSQLRRGASGELFF. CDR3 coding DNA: TGTGCCAGCAGTCAACTTAGGCGGGGGGCCTCCGGGGAGCTGTTTTTT.

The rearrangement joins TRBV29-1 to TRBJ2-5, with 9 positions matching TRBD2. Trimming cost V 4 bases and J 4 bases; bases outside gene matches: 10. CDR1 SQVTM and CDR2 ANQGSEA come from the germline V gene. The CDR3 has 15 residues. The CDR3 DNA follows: TGCAGCGTTGGGTCTGGCGGGGGGGCGAGAGAGACCCAGTACTTC. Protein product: CSVGSGGGARETQYF.

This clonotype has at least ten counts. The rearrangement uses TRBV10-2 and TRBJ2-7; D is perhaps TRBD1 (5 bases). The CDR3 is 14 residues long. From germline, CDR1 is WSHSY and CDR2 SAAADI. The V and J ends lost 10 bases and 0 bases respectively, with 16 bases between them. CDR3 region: CATTRGGHSYEQYF. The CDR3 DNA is TGCGCCACCACAAGGGGCGGACACTCCTACGAGCAGTACTTC.

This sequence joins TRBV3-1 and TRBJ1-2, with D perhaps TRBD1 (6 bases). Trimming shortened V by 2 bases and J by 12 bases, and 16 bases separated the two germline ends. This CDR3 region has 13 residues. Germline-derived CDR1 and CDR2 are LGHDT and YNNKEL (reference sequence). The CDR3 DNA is TGTGCCAGCAGCCAACAAGGGGGTTCAGGACACACCTTC. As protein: CASSQQGGSGHTF.

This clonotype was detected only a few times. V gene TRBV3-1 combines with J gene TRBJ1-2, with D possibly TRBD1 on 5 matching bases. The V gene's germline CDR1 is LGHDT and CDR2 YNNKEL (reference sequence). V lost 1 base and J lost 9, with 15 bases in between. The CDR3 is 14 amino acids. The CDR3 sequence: CASSQAVGGGSYTF. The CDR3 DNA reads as TGTGCCAGCAGCCAAGCCGTTGGGGGTGGGAGCTACACCTTC. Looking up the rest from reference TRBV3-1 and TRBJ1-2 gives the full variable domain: DTAVSQTPKYLVTQMGNDKSIKCEQNLGHDTMYWYKQDSKKFLKIMFSYNNKELIINETVPNRFSPKSPDKAHLNLHINSLELGDSAVYFCASSQAVGGGSYTFGSGTRLTVV.

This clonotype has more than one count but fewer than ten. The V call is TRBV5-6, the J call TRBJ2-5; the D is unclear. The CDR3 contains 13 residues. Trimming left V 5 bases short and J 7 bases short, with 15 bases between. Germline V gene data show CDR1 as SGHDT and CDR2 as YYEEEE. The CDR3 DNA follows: TGTGCCAGCAGGTCCCAACTATCCGGGACCCAGTACTTC. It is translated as CASRSQLSGTQYF.

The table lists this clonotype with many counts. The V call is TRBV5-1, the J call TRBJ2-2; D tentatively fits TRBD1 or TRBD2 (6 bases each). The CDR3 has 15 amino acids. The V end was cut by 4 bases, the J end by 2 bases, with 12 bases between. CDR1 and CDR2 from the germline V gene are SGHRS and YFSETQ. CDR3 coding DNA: TGCGCCAGCAGCGGGGGGACAATCAACACCGGGGAGCTGTTTTTT. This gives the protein CASSGGTINTGELFF.

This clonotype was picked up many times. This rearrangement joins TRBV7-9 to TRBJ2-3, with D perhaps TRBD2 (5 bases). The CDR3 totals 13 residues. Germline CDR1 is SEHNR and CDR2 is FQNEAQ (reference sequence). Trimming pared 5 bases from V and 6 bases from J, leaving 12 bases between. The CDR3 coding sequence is TGTGCCAGCAGCCTGGACTTTGCGGATACGCAGTATTTT. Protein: CASSLDFADTQYF.